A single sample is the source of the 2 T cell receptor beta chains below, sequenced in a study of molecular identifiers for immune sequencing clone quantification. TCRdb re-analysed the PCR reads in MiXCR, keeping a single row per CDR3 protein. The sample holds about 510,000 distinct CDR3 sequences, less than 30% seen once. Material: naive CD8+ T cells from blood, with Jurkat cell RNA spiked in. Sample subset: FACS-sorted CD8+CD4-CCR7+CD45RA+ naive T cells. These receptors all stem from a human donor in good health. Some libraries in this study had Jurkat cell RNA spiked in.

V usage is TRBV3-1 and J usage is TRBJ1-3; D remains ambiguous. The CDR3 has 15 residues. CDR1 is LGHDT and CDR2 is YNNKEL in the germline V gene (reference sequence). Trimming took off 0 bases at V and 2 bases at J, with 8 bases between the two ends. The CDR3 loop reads CASSQDLGTGNTIYF. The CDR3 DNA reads TGTGCCAGCAGCCAAGATCTAGGGACTGGAAACACCATATATTTT.

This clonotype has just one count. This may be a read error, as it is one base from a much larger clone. CDR3: CASRKGTTGYF. The CDR3 region has the DNA TGCGCCAGCAGAAAGGGGACCACGGGGTATTTT. The chain carries TRBV5-1 and TRBJ2-3; D may correspond to TRBD1 or TRBD2 (5 bases each). The CDR3 loop spans 11 amino acids. V was cut by 5 bases and J by 14 bases, with 15 bases left in between. Germline lookup yields CDR1 SGHRS and CDR2 YFSETQ.